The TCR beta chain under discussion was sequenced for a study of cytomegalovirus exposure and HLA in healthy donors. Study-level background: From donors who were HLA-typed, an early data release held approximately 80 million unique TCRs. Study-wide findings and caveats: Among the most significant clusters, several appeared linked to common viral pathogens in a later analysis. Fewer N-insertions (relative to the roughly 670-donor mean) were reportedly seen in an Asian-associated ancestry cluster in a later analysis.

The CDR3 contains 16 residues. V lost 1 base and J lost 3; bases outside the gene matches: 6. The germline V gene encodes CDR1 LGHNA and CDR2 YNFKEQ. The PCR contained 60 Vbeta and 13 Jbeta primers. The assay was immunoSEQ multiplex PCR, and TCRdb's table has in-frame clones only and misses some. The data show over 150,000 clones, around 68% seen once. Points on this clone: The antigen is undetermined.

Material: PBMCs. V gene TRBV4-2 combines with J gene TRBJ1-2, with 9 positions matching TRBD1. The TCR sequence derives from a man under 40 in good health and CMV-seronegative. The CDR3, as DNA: TGTGCCAGCAGCCAAGTTCACAGGGGGCCGGACTATGGCTACACCTTC. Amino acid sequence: CASSQVHRGPDYGYTF.